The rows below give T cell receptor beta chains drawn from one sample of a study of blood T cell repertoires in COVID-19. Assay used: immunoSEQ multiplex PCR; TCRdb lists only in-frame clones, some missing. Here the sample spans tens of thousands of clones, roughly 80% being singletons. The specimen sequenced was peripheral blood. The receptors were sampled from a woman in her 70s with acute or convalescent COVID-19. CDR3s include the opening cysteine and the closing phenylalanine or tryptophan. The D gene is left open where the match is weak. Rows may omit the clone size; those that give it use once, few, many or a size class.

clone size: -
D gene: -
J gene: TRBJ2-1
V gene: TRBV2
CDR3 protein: CASSRGAGDNEQFF
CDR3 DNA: TGTGCCAGCAGTCGGGGGGCCGGAGACAATGAGCAGTTCTTC

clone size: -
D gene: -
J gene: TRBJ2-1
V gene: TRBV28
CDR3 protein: CASSTYDEQFF
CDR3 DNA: TGTGCCAGCAGCACATACGATGAGCAGTTCTTC

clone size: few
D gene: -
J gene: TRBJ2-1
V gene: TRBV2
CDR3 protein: CASSASAGWYNEQFF
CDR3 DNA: TGTGCCAGCAGTGCGAGCGCTGGTTGGTACAATGAGCAGTTCTTC

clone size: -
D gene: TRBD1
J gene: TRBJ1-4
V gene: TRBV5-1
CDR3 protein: CASTRTGADEKLFF
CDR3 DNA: TGCGCCAGCACCCGGACAGGGGCGGATGAAAAACTGTTTTTT

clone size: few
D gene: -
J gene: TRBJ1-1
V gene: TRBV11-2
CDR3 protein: CASSGRDGETTEAFF
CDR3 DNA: TGTGCCAGCAGCGGGCGGGACGGCGAGACCACTGAAGCTTTCTTT

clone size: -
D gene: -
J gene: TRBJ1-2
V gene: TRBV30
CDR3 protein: CAWSVGARGYTF
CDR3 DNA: TGTGCCTGGAGTGTGGGGGCTCGAGGCTACACCTTC

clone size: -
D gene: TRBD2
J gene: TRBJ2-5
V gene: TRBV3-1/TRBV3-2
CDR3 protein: CASSFRRGKETQYF
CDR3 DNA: TGTGCCAGCAGCTTTCGGCGGGGGAAAGAGACCCAGTACTTC

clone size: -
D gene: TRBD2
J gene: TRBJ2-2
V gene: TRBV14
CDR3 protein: CASSQTSGGAYAGELFF
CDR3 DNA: TGTGCCAGCAGCCAAACTAGCGGGGGGGCCTACGCCGGGGAGCTGTTTTTT

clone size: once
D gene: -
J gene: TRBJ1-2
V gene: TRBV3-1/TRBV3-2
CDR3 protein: CASSQSGTPAPYGYTF
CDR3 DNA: TGTGCCAGCAGCCAATCCGGGACACCAGCCCCCTATGGCTACACCTTC

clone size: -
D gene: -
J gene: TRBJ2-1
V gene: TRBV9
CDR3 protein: CASSVGGKANEQFF
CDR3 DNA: TGTGCCAGCAGCGTAGGAGGAAAGGCGAATGAGCAGTTCTTC

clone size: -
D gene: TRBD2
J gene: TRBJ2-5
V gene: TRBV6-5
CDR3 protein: CASSLLGGEETQYF
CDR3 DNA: TGTGCCAGCAGCCTCCTCGGGGGGGAAGAGACCCAGTACTTC

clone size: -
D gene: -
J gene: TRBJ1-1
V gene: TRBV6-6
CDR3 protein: CASSIGQQGSVAFF
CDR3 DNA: TGTGCCAGCAGCATCGGCCAACAGGGATCGGTGGCTTTCTTT

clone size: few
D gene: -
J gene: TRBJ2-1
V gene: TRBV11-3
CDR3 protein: CASSFRGLYNEQFF
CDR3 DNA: TGTGCCAGCAGCTTTCGGGGTTTGTACAATGAGCAGTTCTTC

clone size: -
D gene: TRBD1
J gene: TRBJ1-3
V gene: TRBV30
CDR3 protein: CAWNRGPGNTIYF
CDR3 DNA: TGTGCCTGGAACAGGGGGCCTGGAAACACCATATATTTT

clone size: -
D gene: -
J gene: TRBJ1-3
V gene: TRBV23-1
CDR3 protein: CASSQSRGLDAGNTIYF
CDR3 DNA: TGCGCCAGCAGTCAATCTAGGGGTCTCGACGCTGGAAACACCATATATTTT

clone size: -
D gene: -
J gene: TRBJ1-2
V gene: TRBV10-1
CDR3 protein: CASSESGRNYGYTF
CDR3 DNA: TGCGCCAGCAGTGAGTCCGGCAGGAACTATGGCTACACCTTC

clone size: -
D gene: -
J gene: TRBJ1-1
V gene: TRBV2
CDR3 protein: CASSLEKNTEAFF
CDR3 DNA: TGTGCCAGCAGTCTTGAGAAGAACACTGAAGCTTTCTTT

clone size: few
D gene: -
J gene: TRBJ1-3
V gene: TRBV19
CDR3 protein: CASSISTGASGNTIYF
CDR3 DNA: TGTGCCAGTAGTATCTCGACAGGAGCCTCTGGAAACACCATATATTTT

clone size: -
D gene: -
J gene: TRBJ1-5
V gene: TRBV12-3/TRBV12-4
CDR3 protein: CASSINSNQPLHF
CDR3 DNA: TGTGCCAGCAGTATAAATAGCAATCAGCCCCTGCATTTT

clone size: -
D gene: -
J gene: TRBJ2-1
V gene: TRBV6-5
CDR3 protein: CASSPGLVLGNEQFF
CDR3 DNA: TGTGCCAGCAGTCCAGGGCTTGTACTTGGCAATGAGCAGTTCTTC

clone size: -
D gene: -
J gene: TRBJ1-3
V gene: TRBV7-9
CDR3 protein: CASSFAAATGNTIYF
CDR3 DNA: TGTGCCAGCAGCTTCGCGGCAGCCACTGGAAACACCATATATTTT

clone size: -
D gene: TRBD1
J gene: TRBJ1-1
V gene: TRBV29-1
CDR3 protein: CSVPSDRGKRSNTEAFF
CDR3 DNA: TGCAGCGTTCCGTCGGACAGGGGGAAAAGGTCGAACACTGAAGCTTTCTTT

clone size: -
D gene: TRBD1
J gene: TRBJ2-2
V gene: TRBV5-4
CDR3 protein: CASSLEYLGTGGTGELFF
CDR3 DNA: TGTGCCAGCAGCTTGGAATACTTGGGGACAGGCGGTACCGGGGAGCTGTTTTTT

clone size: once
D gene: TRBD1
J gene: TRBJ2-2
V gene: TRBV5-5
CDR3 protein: CASSLRGQGLTKLFF
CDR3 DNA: TGTGCCAGCAGCCTCCGCGGACAGGGGCTTACGAAGCTGTTTTTT

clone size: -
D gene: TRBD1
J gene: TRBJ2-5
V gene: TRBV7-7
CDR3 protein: CASSLRTGGFGVGTQYF
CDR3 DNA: TGTGCTAGCAGCTTAAGGACAGGTGGATTCGGTGTTGGGACCCAGTACTTC

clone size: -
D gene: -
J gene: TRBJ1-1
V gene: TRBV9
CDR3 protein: CASSAGGGSTEAFF
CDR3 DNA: TGTGCCAGCAGTGCCGGCGGGGGGAGCACTGAAGCTTTCTTT

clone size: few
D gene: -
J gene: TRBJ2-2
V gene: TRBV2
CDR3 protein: CASSPEGAPGYTGELFF
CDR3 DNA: TGTGCCAGCAGTCCGGAGGGGGCGCCAGGGTACACCGGGGAGCTGTTTTTT

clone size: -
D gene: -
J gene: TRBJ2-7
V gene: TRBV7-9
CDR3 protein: CASSTGLASYEQYF
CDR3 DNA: TGTGCCAGCAGCACGGGACTCGCCTCCTACGAGCAGTACTTC

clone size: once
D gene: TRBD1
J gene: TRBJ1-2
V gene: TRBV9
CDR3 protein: CASSGGQIEPYGYTF
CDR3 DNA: TGTGCCAGCAGCGGGGGACAGATAGAACCGTATGGCTACACCTTC

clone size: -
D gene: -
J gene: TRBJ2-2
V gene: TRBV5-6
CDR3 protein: CASNGGTLYSTGELFF
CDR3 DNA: TGTGCCAGCAACGGGGGAACATTGTACTCCACCGGGGAGCTGTTTTTT

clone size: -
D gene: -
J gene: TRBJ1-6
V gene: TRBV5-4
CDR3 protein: CASSLTANSPLHF
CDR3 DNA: TGTGCCAGCAGCTTGACAGCAAATTCACCCCTCCACTTT

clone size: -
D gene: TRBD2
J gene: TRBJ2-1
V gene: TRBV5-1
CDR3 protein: CASSRPAAGGGNEQFF
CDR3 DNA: TGCGCCAGCAGCCGTCCAGCGGCGGGGGGGGGCAATGAGCAGTTCTTC

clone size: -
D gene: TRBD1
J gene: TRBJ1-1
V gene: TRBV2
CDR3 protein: CASSEQGGWTEAFF
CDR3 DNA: TGTGCCAGCAGTGAACAGGGGGGATGGACTGAAGCTTTCTTT

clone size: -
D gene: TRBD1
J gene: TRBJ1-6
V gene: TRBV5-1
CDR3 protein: CASTPFTGANSPLHF
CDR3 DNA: TGCGCCAGCACTCCTTTTACAGGGGCGAATTCACCCCTCCACTTT

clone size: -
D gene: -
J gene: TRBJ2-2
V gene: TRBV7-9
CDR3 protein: CASSLSGSAGELFF
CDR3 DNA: TGTGCCAGCAGCTTATCAGGGTCCGCCGGGGAGCTGTTTTTT

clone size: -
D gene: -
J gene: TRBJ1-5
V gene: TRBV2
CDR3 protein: CASMDSASNQPQHF
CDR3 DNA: TGTGCCAGCATGGACAGCGCGAGCAATCAGCCCCAGCATTTT

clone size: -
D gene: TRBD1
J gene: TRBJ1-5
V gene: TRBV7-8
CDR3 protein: CASSRTGDRNQPQHF
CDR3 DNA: TGTGCCAGCAGTCGTACAGGGGACCGCAATCAGCCCCAGCATTTT

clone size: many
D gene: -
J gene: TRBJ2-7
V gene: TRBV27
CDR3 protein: CASSLSSPDVGSYEQYF
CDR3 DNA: TGTGCCAGCAGTTTATCGAGCCCGGACGTTGGGAGTTACGAGCAGTACTTC